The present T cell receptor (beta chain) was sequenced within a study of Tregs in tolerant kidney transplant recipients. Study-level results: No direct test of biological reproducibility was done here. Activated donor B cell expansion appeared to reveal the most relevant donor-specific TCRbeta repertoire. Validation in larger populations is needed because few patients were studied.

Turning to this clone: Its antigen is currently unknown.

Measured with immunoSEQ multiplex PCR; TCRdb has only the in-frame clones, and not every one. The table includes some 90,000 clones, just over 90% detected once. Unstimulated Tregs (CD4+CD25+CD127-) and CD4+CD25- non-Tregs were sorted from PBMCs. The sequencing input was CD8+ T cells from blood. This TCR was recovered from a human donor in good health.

CDR3 sequence: CASSYSETGELFF. The CDR3 DNA follows: TGTGCCAGCAGTTACTCTGAGACCGGGGAGCTGTTTTTT. The chain joins TRBV6-6 to TRBJ2-2; no firm D call. Germline loops: CDR1 MNHNY, CDR2 SVGAGI (reference sequence). The CDR3 has 13 residues. V lost 0 bases, J lost 5 bases, and 4 bases lay in between.